The next 23 T cell receptor beta chains were all read from a single sample in a study of beta chain features in type 1 diabetes. General observations from the study: Among patients with Type 1 diabetes, TCRB CDR3s were moderately but significantly shorter in every one of the four CD4+ subsets.

Expressed TCRB transcripts got sequenced, as all isolated RNA was reverse transcribed. Some clones are missing from TCRdb's copy, which holds only in-frame ones; the method was immunoSEQ multiplex PCR. The profile shows about 190,000 clones, less than 9.5% of them singletons. Which antigens these TCRs recognize remains unknown. The sample was central memory CD4+ T cells from blood. The source is a woman in her forties with type 1 diabetes.

This clone was seen only a few times. J is TRBJ2-7 and V is TRBV5-1; 9 bases are shared with TRBD1. The CDR3 extends over 14 amino acids. Germline loops: CDR1 SGHRS, CDR2 YFSETQ. J gave up 0 bases and V 2 bases, and 0 bases lay outside the gene matches. This CDR3 reads CASSLQGASYEQYF. Here the CDR3 DNA reads TGCGCCAGCAGCTTACAGGGGGCCTCCTACGAGCAGTACTTC.

This sequence joins TRBV5-4 and TRBJ2-1, with 7 bases fitting TRBD2. Germline CDR1 SGHNT, CDR2 YYREEE (reference sequence). J was trimmed by 4 bases and V by 2 bases; bases with no gene match: 6. The CDR3 has 15 amino acids. In nucleotides, the CDR3 is TGTGCCAGCAGCTTAACGGGGGACTATTACAATGAGCAGTTCTTC. The encoded protein is CASSLTGDYYNEQFF.

The chain couples TRBV18 to TRBJ1-1, with D maybe TRBD1 (6 bases). Germline V gene lookup returns CDR1 KGHSH and CDR2 LQKENI. The germline V and J ends were trimmed by 4 bases and 3 bases, with 9 bases remaining between them. The CDR3 extends over 13 amino acids. CDR3 region: CASSRQDDTEAFF. The CDR3 coding sequence is TGTGCCAGCTCACGACAGGATGACACTGAAGCTTTCTTT.

The CDR3 here is CASSLGQGFDNSPLHF. CDR3 DNA sequence: TGTGCCAGCAGCTTAGGACAGGGGTTCGATAATTCACCCCTCCACTTT. The rearrangement uses TRBV13 and TRBJ1-6, with TRBD1 matching 7 bases. The CDR3 is 16 residues long. Germline V gene lookup returns CDR1 PRHDT and CDR2 FYEKMQ (reference sequence). V gave up 0 bases and J gave up 5 bases; unmatched junction bases: 4. The entire variable domain, with the rest obtained from reference TRBV13 and TRBJ1-6, is as follows: AAGVIQSPRHLIKEKRETATLKCYPIPRHDTVYWYQQGPGQDPQFLISFYEKMQSDKGSIPDRFSAQQFSDYHSELNMSSLELGDSALYFCASSLGQGFDNSPLHFGNGTRLTVT.

The chain employs TRBV28 and TRBJ2-7, with D tentatively TRBD2 (6 bases). The length of the CDR3 is 13 residues. The germline CDR1 and CDR2 sequences are MDHEN and SYDVKM. V was clipped by 5 bases and J by 2 bases, with 10 bases between them. CDR3 protein: CASSRGRTYEQYF. The CDR3 DNA sequence: TGTGCCAGCAGTAGAGGGAGGACCTACGAGCAGTACTTC.

In its sample, this clone was seen a few times. The chain uses TRBV19 and TRBJ1-5; TRBD1 agrees at 11 bases. Germline CDR1 LNHDA, CDR2 SQIVND (reference sequence). With V trimmed by 10 bases and J by 0 bases, 11 bases remained unmatched. The CDR3 loop spans 17 amino acids. The CDR3 region is CATRGGQGAHSNQPQHF. CDR3 sequence (DNA): TGTGCCACTAGGGGAGGACAGGGGGCGCATAGCAATCAGCCCCAGCATTTT.

The CDR3 region is CASSPRTTNGNQPQHF. For the CDR3, the DNA is TGTGCCAGCAGTCCTAGGACTACTAATGGCAATCAGCCCCAGCATTTT. This chain joins TRBV2 and TRBJ1-5; D remains ambiguous. The CDR3 extends over 16 amino acids. The V gene's germline CDR1 is SNHLY and CDR2 FYNNEI. V lost 5 bases and J lost 2, with 16 bases in between.

The sample holds a few counts of this clone. This chain uses TRBV5-1 with TRBJ1-6; tentatively, D is TRBD1 (5 bases). The V gene's germline CDR1 is SGHRS and CDR2 YFSETQ. Trimming removed 4 bases from V and 10 bases from J, with 12 bases in between. CDR3 size: 13 residues. CDR3 in amino acids: CASSLERGSPLHF. The CDR3 nucleotides read TGCGCCAGCAGCCTAGAAAGGGGATCACCCCTCCACTTT. The full variable domain, its missing parts supplied by reference TRBV5-1 and TRBJ1-6, is KAGVTQTPRYLIKTRGQQVTLSCSPISGHRSVSWYQQTPGQGLQFLFEYFSETQRNKGNFPGRFSGRQFSNSRSEMNVSTLELGDSALYLCASSLERGSPLHFGNGTRLTVT.

This clone has just a few counts. This chain connects TRBV9 to TRBJ1-5; D is unclear. Between the trimmed V and J ends, which lost 0 bases and 4 bases, there was a span of 11 bases. Germline V lookup: CDR1 SGDLS, CDR2 YYNGEE. This CDR3 comprises 15 residues. The CDR3: CASSVDADRNQPQHF. Written as DNA, the CDR3 is TGTGCCAGCAGCGTAGACGCGGATCGAAATCAGCCCCAGCATTTT.

The table lists this clone with a few counts. The chain has TRBV28 and TRBJ1-2; D is unresolved. V lost 4 bases, J lost 4 bases, and 7 bases lay in between. Germline lookup yields CDR1 MDHEN and CDR2 SYDVKM. The CDR3 consists of 12 residues. CDR3: CASSWAVYGYTF. CDR3 coding DNA: TGTGCCAGCAGTTGGGCCGTCTATGGCTACACCTTC.

The V gene is TRBV19, the J gene TRBJ2-2; a possible D gene is TRBD1 (5 bases). The germline gives CDR1 LNHDA, CDR2 SQIVND (reference sequence). The CDR3 consists of 11 residues. Trimming removed 10 bases at V and 6 bases at J, with 9 bases between. For the CDR3, the DNA is TGTGCCACTCAAGGGGCCGGGGAGCTGTTTTTT. Encoded protein: CATQGAGELFF.

In this sample, this clone turned up many times. The CDR3 DNA sequence: TGTGCCAGCAGCTTAATCAGGGGACAGCTAACTTACAATGAGCAGTTCTTC. Translation gives CASSLIRGQLTYNEQFF. The chain couples TRBV7-2 to TRBJ2-1, with 7 bases identical to TRBD1. The J segment lost 4 bases and the V segment lost 2 bases, leaving 11 bases of the junction unmatched. CDR1 SGHTA and CDR2 FQGNSA come from the germline V gene. This CDR3 has 17 residues.

This clone was observed a handful of times. The chain is built from TRBV5-1 and TRBJ2-1, with a possible D match to TRBD2 (5 bases). The CDR3 covers 14 residues. In germline, CDR1 is SGHRS, CDR2 YFSETQ. V lost 4 bases to trimming and J lost 7 bases, with 15 bases between them. The CDR3 spells CASSLEGALNEQFF. The CDR3 bases are TGCGCCAGCAGCCTTGAGGGAGCGCTGAATGAGCAGTTCTTC.

This clone showed up many times. This sequence joins TRBV2 and TRBJ2-1; 9 nucleotides match TRBD2. Germline V lookup: CDR1 SNHLY, CDR2 FYNNEI. The CDR3 has 14 residues. J was trimmed by 7 bases and V by 7 bases; bases with no gene match: 8. CDR3 DNA sequence: TGTGCCAGCAAGGCGGGAGGGCCGGGGAATGAGCAGTTCTTC. As protein: CASKAGGPGNEQFF.

This clone was observed a handful of times. The chain combines TRBV19 with TRBJ2-3; D gene ambiguous. V was pared by 2 bases and J by 0 bases, with 12 bases between. CDR1 and CDR2 from the germline V gene are LNHDA and SQIVND (reference sequence). This CDR3 has 16 amino acids. CDR3 amino acids: CASSIQPAQSTDTQYF. The CDR3 DNA reads TGTGCCAGTAGTATACAGCCCGCACAGAGCACAGATACGCAGTATTTT.

This chain links TRBV7-2 with TRBJ2-7; TRBD2 might be the D (6 bases). CDR1 and CDR2 (germline): SGHTA, FQGNSA. This CDR3 region has 14 residues. Trimming pared 5 bases from V and 5 bases from J, leaving 16 bases between. The DNA of the CDR3 is TGTGCCAGCAGCGACCAGAGAGGCGGGAACGAGCAGTACTTC. This codes for CASSDQRGGNEQYF.

V gene TRBV7-8 combines with J gene TRBJ2-5, with TRBD1 matching 10 bases. J gave up 2 bases and V 4 bases, and 13 bases lay outside the gene matches. This CDR3 contains 18 residues. Germline V gene data show CDR1 as SGHVS and CDR2 as FQNEAQ. DNA of the CDR3: TGTGCCAGCAGCTCTAGAGGGACAGGGGCCGTGGCACAAGAGACCCAGTACTTC. As protein: CASSSRGTGAVAQETQYF. The full variable domain, rest sourced from reference TRBV7-8 and TRBJ2-5, is GAGVSQSPRYKVAKRGQDVALRCDPISGHVSLFWYQQALGQGPEFLTYFQNEAQLDKSGLPSDRFFAERPEGSVSTLKIQRTQQEDSAVYLCASSSRGTGAVAQETQYFGPGTRLLVL.

The chain recombines TRBV15 with TRBJ2-7; D not resolved. The V gene's germline CDR1 is LNHNV and CDR2 YYDKDF (reference sequence). The CDR3 spans 13 residues. The V end was cut by 0 bases, the J end by 6 bases, with 9 bases between. DNA for the CDR3: TGTGCCACCAGCAGAGATCGGTACTCCGAGCAGTACTTC. As protein: CATSRDRYSEQYF.

This sequence joins TRBV18 and TRBJ1-6; TRBD1 matches 8 bases. J lost 12 bases, V lost 0 bases, and 7 bases had no gene match. Germline-derived CDR1 and CDR2 are KGHSH and LQKENI. The CDR3 contains 15 residues. CDR3: CASSPPGTGVRPLHF. Written as DNA, the CDR3 is TGTGCCAGCTCACCACCTGGGACAGGAGTCAGACCCCTCCACTTT.

A few counts support this clone. The chain is built from TRBV20-1 and TRBJ2-5, with D unresolved. Trimming removed 5 bases at V and 5 bases at J, with 6 bases between. CDR1 is DFQATT and CDR2 is SNEGSKA in the germline V gene (reference sequence). The CDR3 has 10 amino acids. The DNA for the CDR3 is TGCAGTGCTGACTCGGAGACCCAGTACTTC. This codes for CSADSETQYF.

This clone appeared a few times. CDR3 amino acids: CASRQTGENGYTF. The CDR3 DNA follows: TGTGCCAGCAGACAAACAGGGGAAAATGGCTACACCTTC. J is TRBJ1-2 and V is TRBV7-2; 7 bases align to TRBD1. The CDR3 is made up of 13 amino acids. V was pared by 6 bases and J by 6 bases, with 7 bases of the junction left unmatched. The germline V gene has CDR1 SGHTA and CDR2 FQGNSA.

The chain couples TRBV2 to TRBJ2-3, with TRBD1 identical over 7 bases. V lost 6 bases and J lost 2; bases outside the gene matches: 5. The CDR3 covers 14 residues. Germline V gene data show CDR1 as SNHLY and CDR2 as FYNNEI. DNA of the CDR3: TGTGCCAGCAGAGGGGACAGATCCACAGATACGCAGTATTTT. Encoded protein: CASRGDRSTDTQYF.

This chain joins TRBV9 and TRBJ2-5, with 8 nucleotides matching TRBD1. There are 16 residues in the CDR3. Germline values: CDR1 SGDLS, CDR2 YYNGEE. With 3 bases clipped from V and 2 bases from J, the junction kept 9 bases outside the gene matches. The CDR3 DNA sequence: TGTGCCAGCAGCGCAGGAGGGCAGGGGGCGCAAGAGACCCAGTACTTC. It translates to CASSAGGQGAQETQYF.